What follows are 11 T cell receptor beta chains derived from one specimen sequenced in a study of blood T cell repertoires in COVID-19. TCRdb's table, derived via immunoSEQ multiplex PCR, lists solely in-frame clones and lacks some. The top ten hold about 3.6% of the sample, which has 350,000 to 450,000 clones, 85% seen once. Sequencing was done on a sample of peripheral blood. The source of these receptors is a woman aged 18-29 years with acute or convalescent COVID-19.

The rearrangement uses TRBV5-6 and TRBJ1-2; maybe TRBD1 (6 bases). The V end was cut by 4 bases, the J end by 2 bases, with 12 bases between. Germline CDR1 SGHDT, CDR2 YYEEEE. The CDR3 is 14 amino acids. In nucleotides, the CDR3 is TGTGCCAGCAGCCCGGGGGGGCCCAACTATGGCTACACCTTC. It encodes CASSPGGPNYGYTF. The entire variable domain, with the rest obtained from reference TRBV5-6 and TRBJ1-2, is as follows: DAGVTQSPTHLIKTRGQQVTLRCSPKSGHDTVSWYQQALGQGPQFIFQYYEEEERQRGNFPDRFSGHQFPNYSSELNVNALLLGDSALYLCASSPGGPNYGYTFGSGTRLTVV.

The genes are TRBV10-1 and TRBJ1-1; D is undetermined. This CDR3 has 13 amino acids. Germline V lookup: CDR1 WNHNN, CDR2 SYGVQD (reference sequence). V lost 3 bases to trimming and J lost 6 bases, with 11 bases between them. CDR3 sequence: CASSERTRAEAFF. Written as DNA, the CDR3 is TGCGCCAGCAGTGAAAGGACGCGGGCTGAAGCTTTCTTT.

This clone was recorded only once. V usage is TRBV27 and J usage is TRBJ2-3; D is perhaps TRBD2 (6 bases). This CDR3 has 16 residues. Per the germline V gene, CDR1 is MNHEY and CDR2 is SMNVEV (reference sequence). V lost 6 bases and J 6 bases, leaving 22 bases between the germline ends. CDR3 loop: CASRAGLLVRPDTQYF. CDR3 nucleotides: TGTGCCAGCAGGGCGGGACTGCTTGTGCGGCCCGATACGCAGTATTTT.

The chain has TRBV7-2 and TRBJ1-1; TRBD1 is a possible D gene (5 bases). CDR3 length: 13 residues. Trimming shortened V by 1 base and J by 11 bases, and 14 bases separated the two germline ends. Germline lookup yields CDR1 SGHTA and CDR2 FQGNSA. The CDR3 loop is CASSLGQGLNAFF. As DNA, the CDR3 is TGTGCCAGCAGCTTAGGTCAGGGTCTAAACGCTTTCTTT.

The chain couples TRBV19 to TRBJ1-2; no reliable D call. The CDR3 spans 11 residues. The V gene's germline CDR1 is LNHDA and CDR2 SQIVND (reference sequence). The ends were cut back, 4 bases at V and 5 bases at J, with 5 bases in the middle. CDR3 bases: TGTGCCAGTAGTACCCCGTATGGCTACACCTTC. It is translated as CASSTPYGYTF.

V usage is TRBV24-1 and J usage is TRBJ2-1, with TRBD1 matching over 7 bases. The ends lost 5 bases at V and 2 bases at J; junction bases unmatched: 5. Looked up from germline, CDR1 is KGHDR and CDR2 is SFDVKD. CDR3 size: 15 residues. The CDR3 region is CATSGGTDAYNEQFF. The DNA of the CDR3 is TGTGCCACCAGTGGGGGGACAGACGCCTACAATGAGCAGTTCTTC.

This chain uses TRBV10-2 with TRBJ1-5, with TRBD1 as a possible D gene (5 bases). Trimming cost V 0 bases and J 6 bases, with 18 bases left between them. CDR1 and CDR2 (germline): WSHSY, SAAADI. The CDR3 is made up of 17 amino acids. The CDR3 DNA follows: TGCGCCAGCAGTGAGTCGAGACAGTTCCATTTAAGTCAGCCCCAGCATTTT. Translation: CASSESRQFHLSQPQHF.

This chain's CDR3 is CASSAWLGGNQPQHF. CDR3 sequence (DNA): TGTGCCAGCAGTGCGTGGCTTGGTGGCAATCAGCCCCAGCATTTT. The chain has TRBV2 and TRBJ1-5; D remains unclear. The germline V gene has CDR1 SNHLY and CDR2 FYNNEI. The CDR3 has 15 amino acids. V lost 4 bases and J 2 bases, leaving 12 bases between the germline ends.

This clone was seen a few times. The CDR3 DNA sequence: TGTGCCAGCAGCAGAGACAGAGGTAGCTACACCTTC. Encoded protein: CASSRDRGSYTF. The genes are TRBV6-5 and TRBJ1-2, with D possibly being TRBD1 (5 bases). The CDR3 spans 12 residues. Trimming stripped 6 bases from V and 9 bases from J, with 14 bases between. Per germline, CDR1 MNHEY and CDR2 SVGAGI.

This clone was counted once. The rearrangement uses TRBV21-1 and TRBJ2-2; the listed D gene, TRBD1, was not tested against the DNA. TRBV21-1 is recorded as a pseudogene. This CDR3 has 15 residues. The CDR3 loop reads CASSPGQGETGELFF. As DNA, the CDR3 is TGTGCCAGCAGCCCAGGACAGGGGGAAACCGGGGAGCTGTTTTTT.

CDR3 loop: CASRQTGSAKLFF. The DNA of the CDR3 is TGTGCCAGCAGACAGACAGGGAGCGCAAAACTGTTTTTT. J is TRBJ1-4 and V is TRBV25-1; 7 bases align to TRBD1. The CDR3 has 13 amino acids. Losses at the gene ends were 6 bases for V and 10 bases for J; bases not matched to a gene: 8. Germline loops: CDR1 MGHDK, CDR2 SYGVNS. The full variable domain, completed using reference TRBV25-1 and TRBJ1-4, is EADIYQTPRYLVIGTGKKITLECSQTMGHDKMYWYQQDPGMELHLIHYSYGVNSTEKGDLSSESTVSRIRTEHFPLTLESARPSHTSQYLCASRQTGSAKLFFGSGTQLSVL.